This TCR beta chain was retrieved from a study of shared clonotypes between healthy human individuals. Study-level information: Ranging from 18 to 49 in age, donors were two women and a few men.

The CDR3 loop spans 14 amino acids. From germline, CDR1 is LNHNV and CDR2 YYDKDF (reference sequence). V was cut by 0 bases and J by 6 bases, with 10 bases left in between. In this sample, this clone turned up once. Its cognate antigen is unknown. General study results and limits: Estimated richness was generally greater in naive than memory subsets.

The assay used deep level. In the original workflow: Without quality scores, immunoSEQ junctional reads could not be filtered like full-length reads. Assay: immunoSEQ multiplex PCR; the TCRdb copy retains only in-frame clones and omits some. The V and J calls and the clone size are those of that table, but D and trimming were determined from the DNA. This sample carries fewer than 3 million clones, 85% to 95% of them seen once, and the ten largest clones take more than 0.35%. The receptor was isolated from a man younger than 35 in good health. Some clones in this sample may be carry-over from other donors' samples. The chain employs TRBV15 and TRBJ2-3; D may be TRBD2 (5 bases). Sequenced sample: naive CD4+ T cells from PBMCs. The subset was: CD45RA+ positively selected. CDR3 region: CATSRDRGRDTQYF. The CDR3 DNA reads as TGTGCCACCAGCAGAGATCGGGGAAGGGATACGCAGTATTTT.